Each of the 9 T cell receptor beta chains below was sequenced from the same sample in a study of Graves' ophthalmopathy and Graves' hyperthyroidism. RNA served as the template for amplifying TCR beta CDR3 regions. First-round RT-PCR relied on HTBI primers, and a second-round multiplex PCR came next. A single record per CDR3 protein comes from TCRdb applying MiXCR to the multiplex PCR reads. Here the sample spans about 660,000 distinct CDR3 sequences, more than 40% being singletons. Sequencing was performed on peripheral blood. The receptors were sampled from an adult man with Graves' ophthalmopathy.

This clonotype was counted many times. This chain connects TRBV7-2 to TRBJ2-7, with no clear D. Trimming removed 1 base from V and 4 bases from J, with 17 bases in between. Germline values: CDR1 SGHTA, CDR2 FQGNSA. This CDR3 region has 16 residues. The CDR3 sequence: CASSLVALGWRYEQYF. In DNA form, the CDR3 reads TGTGCCAGCAGCTTAGTGGCCCTCGGGTGGCGGTACGAGCAGTACTTC.

This clonotype was found many times. V is TRBV2 and J is TRBJ1-2; 7 nucleotides line up with TRBD1. The germline V gene has CDR1 SNHLY and CDR2 FYNNEI. Trimming took 6 bases from V and 8 from J; bases not matched to a gene: 9. CDR3 size: 13 residues. Here the CDR3 reads CASSLGQDLGYTF. The CDR3 DNA follows: TGTGCCAGCAGCCTCGGACAGGATTTAGGCTACACCTTC.

Turning to this clonotype: The CDR3 carries no conserved terminal phenylalanine or tryptophan, so it likely arises from a read error. This chain joins TRBV9 and TRBJ2-7; weak D call: TRBD1 (6 bases). From germline, CDR1 is SGDLS and CDR2 YYNGEE. The CDR3 runs to 12 residues. CDR3 protein: CASSQQGYVQYL. DNA of the CDR3: TGTGCCAGCTCCCAACAGGGCTACGTGCAGTACCTC.

Details on this clonotype: Its ends do not fully match the called genes, so a read error is possible. This chain links TRBV7-2 with TRBJ2-5; 8 bases align to TRBD1. CDR1 and CDR2 from the germline V gene are SGHTA and FQGNSA. CDR3 length equals 13 residues. The CDR3 is CAWRTQGGETQHF. CDR3 DNA sequence: TGTGCCTGGAGGACACAGGGGGGAGAGACCCAGCACTTC.

The genes are TRBV29-1 and TRBJ2-7; TRBD2 agrees at 9 bases. Judging by the DNA end, TRBJ2-1 fits better; the J call may be wrong. The CDR3 totals 16 residues. Germline V gene lookup returns CDR1 SQVTM and CDR2 ANQGSEA. The CDR3 reads CSVEDWAAGGRNEQFF. In DNA form, the CDR3 reads TGCAGCGTTGAAGATTGGGCAGCGGGGGGTAGGAATGAGCAGTTCTTC.

Many counts were recorded for this clonotype. This sequence joins TRBV7-9 and TRBJ1-1; D is undetermined. The germline V gene has CDR1 SEHNR and CDR2 FQNEAQ (reference sequence). The CDR3 is 13 amino acids. V was clipped by 2 bases and J by 1 base, with 5 bases between them. In nucleotides, the CDR3 is TGTGCCAGCAGCTTATCCCAGAACACTGAAGCTTTCTTT. It yields the protein CASSLSQNTEAFF.

This clonotype has at least ten counts. The chain couples TRBV7-3 to TRBJ2-7, with D possibly being TRBD1 (7 bases). Germline V gene data show CDR1 as SGHTA and CDR2 as FQGTGA. CDR3 size: 15 residues. Trimming took 1 base from V and 4 from J, leaving 14 bases between them. The CDR3 region has the DNA TGTGCCAGCAGCTTAAGGGGCGGGACAGTATACGAGCAGTACTTC. Translation: CASSLRGGTVYEQYF.

There are many counts of this clonotype. The chain employs TRBV7-9 and TRBJ2-5; 14 bases line up with TRBD2. V shed 5 bases and J 5 bases; nucleotides not matched to a gene: 4. In germline, CDR1 is SEHNR, CDR2 FQNEAQ (reference sequence). The CDR3 extends over 15 amino acids. As DNA, the CDR3 is TGTGCCAGCAGCCCGACTAGCGGGAGGGGCGAGACCCAGTACTTC. It codes for CASSPTSGRGETQYF.

The chain is built from TRBV12-3 or TRBV12-4 and TRBJ1-2, with D tentatively TRBD1 (6 bases). The CDR3 loop spans 12 amino acids. The V end was cut by 3 bases, the J end by 8 bases, with 10 bases between. CDR3 nucleotides: TGTGCCAGCAGTTTTGGGGGCGGGGGCTACACCTTC. Translation gives CASSFGGGGYTF.